The next 32 T cell receptor beta chains were all read from a single sample in a study of OX40 agonist ivuxolimab in advanced cancers. Profiling relied on immunoSEQ multiplex PCR, and the TCRdb table lists in-frame clones only, not all of them. The table has 76,000 or so clones, approximately 88% seen once. The specimen comprised CD4+ or CD8+ T cells sorted from blood, sampled in a trial of the OX40 agonist ivuxolimab. The receptors come from an adult with an advanced solid tumor such as melanoma, head and neck, liver or kidney cancer.

This chain uses TRBV27 with TRBJ2-2; D is unresolved. Germline CDR1 reads MNHEY; CDR2 reads SMNVEV (reference sequence). The V end lost 0 bases, the J end lost 3 bases, and 2 bases lay between the germline ends. There are 13 residues in the CDR3. The CDR3 DNA is TGTGCCAGCAGTTTATCCGACACCGGGGAGCTGTTTTTT. Residues: CASSLSDTGELFF.

The chain couples TRBV11-1 to TRBJ2-5; TRBD2 matches 7 bases. This CDR3 spans 16 amino acids. V dropped 1 base and J dropped 4; count of bases not matched to a gene: 9. Germline V CDR1 and CDR2: SGHAT, FQDESV (reference sequence). The CDR3 bases are TGTGCCAGCAGCTTAGAACTAGCGTCAGGTCGAGAGACCCAGTACTTC. Amino acid sequence: CASSLELASGRETQYF.

J is TRBJ2-2 and V is TRBV6-5; unclear D gene. V lost 6 bases and J 8 bases, leaving 16 bases between the germline ends. There are 14 residues in the CDR3. CDR1 is MNHEY, CDR2 SVGAGI, per germline. CDR3 in amino acids: CASRLDPKPGELFF. DNA of the CDR3: TGTGCCAGCAGACTCGACCCAAAACCGGGGGAGCTGTTTTTT.

The gene calls are TRBV4-2 and TRBJ2-1, with D perhaps matching TRBD2 (7 bases). Per the germline V gene, CDR1 is LGHNA and CDR2 is YNFKEQ. V lost 4 bases and J lost 5, with 18 bases in between. The CDR3 loop spans 16 amino acids. As DNA, the CDR3 is TGTGCCAGCAGCCCTGTTGGGGGGCGGGAGAACAATGAGCAGTTCTTC. This encodes CASSPVGGRENNEQFF.

This rearrangement joins TRBV29-1 to TRBJ2-1, with 10 bases lining up with TRBD2. The CDR3 spans 16 residues. J lost 7 bases, V lost 6 bases, and 15 bases had no gene match. Germline assignment: CDR1 SQVTM and CDR2 ANQGSEA. The CDR3 sequence is CSVNSLAGGSANEQFF. The CDR3 DNA reads as TGCAGCGTCAACTCCTTAGCGGGAGGCAGTGCTAATGAGCAGTTCTTC.

The J gene is TRBJ2-1, the V gene TRBV19; the match to TRBD1 covers 7 bases. V lost 4 bases, J lost 5 bases, and 8 bases stayed unmatched. This CDR3 spans 15 amino acids. CDR1 and CDR2 (germline): LNHDA, SQIVND (reference sequence). The DNA for the CDR3 is TGTGCCAGTAGTAAAGACAGGGCGAGGAACAATGAGCAGTTCTTC. It yields the protein CASSKDRARNNEQFF.

The chain's CDR3 is CASSLQGSRTDTQYF. CDR3 sequence (DNA): TGTGCCAGCAGTCTACAGGGGTCTCGCACAGATACGCAGTATTTT. The chain links TRBV25-1 to TRBJ2-3, with 7 bases identical to TRBD1. Looked up from germline, CDR1 is MGHDK and CDR2 is SYGVNS. Unmatched junction bases numbered 6, after V lost 5 bases and J lost 1 base. The CDR3 has 15 amino acids.

The chain uses TRBV19 and TRBJ2-7; TRBD1 matches at 7 bases. V lost 5 bases and J lost 0; bases outside the gene matches: 4. From germline, CDR1 is LNHDA and CDR2 SQIVND (reference sequence). This CDR3 is built from 14 residues. The CDR3 is CASSRQGSSYEQYF. The CDR3 DNA reads TGTGCCAGTAGTCGACAGGGAAGCTCCTACGAGCAGTACTTC.

V and J are TRBV7-3 and TRBJ2-7; weak D call: TRBD2 (6 bases). The CDR3 sequence is 14 residues long. The germline V gene encodes CDR1 SGHTA and CDR2 FQGTGA. Trimming left V 7 bases short and J 2 bases short, with 15 bases between. CDR3 region: CASTLGTGAYEQYF. Written as DNA, the CDR3 is TGTGCCAGCACCCTTGGGACTGGGGCCTACGAGCAGTACTTC.

The chain recombines TRBV11-2 with TRBJ2-7, with D perhaps matching TRBD2 (6 bases). The CDR3 covers 16 residues. CDR1 and CDR2 (germline): SGHAT, FQNNGV. V was pared by 2 bases and J by 2 bases, with 16 bases between. The CDR3 nucleotides are TGTGCCAGCAGCTTATCGGGGGTAGCGCTACCCTACGAGCAGTACTTC. Its protein product is CASSLSGVALPYEQYF.

The chain combines TRBV27 with TRBJ1-1; the D is unclear. The CDR3 totals 14 residues. CDR1 and CDR2 (germline): MNHEY, SMNVEV (reference sequence). V was shortened by 6 bases and J by 4 bases, with 15 bases between the two germline ends. The CDR3: CASRRTPGVTEAFF. The CDR3, as DNA: TGTGCCAGCAGACGAACCCCTGGGGTCACTGAAGCTTTCTTT.

J is TRBJ2-7 and V is TRBV27, with 7 bases identical to TRBD1. The CDR3 has 12 amino acids. The ends lost 10 bases at V and 4 bases at J; junction bases unmatched: 7. Germline loops: CDR1 MNHEY, CDR2 SMNVEV (reference sequence). The CDR3 loop reads CATSPGGYEQYF. The CDR3 DNA follows: TGTGCCACTTCTCCAGGGGGTTACGAGCAGTACTTC.

A single count supports this clone. V and J are TRBV27 and TRBJ2-1; D is possibly TRBD1 or TRBD2 (6 bases each). Deletions cut 5 bases from V and 3 bases from J, with 11 bases between. CDR1 is MNHEY, CDR2 SMNVEV, per germline (reference sequence). The CDR3 totals 14 residues. The CDR3 DNA reads as TGTGCCAGCAGTATCCGGGGGCACTACAATGAGCAGTTCTTC. Amino acids: CASSIRGHYNEQFF.

This clone has more than one count but fewer than ten. The rearrangement joins TRBV5-6 to TRBJ2-7, with 9 bases matching TRBD1. V dropped 4 bases and J dropped 2; count of bases not matched to a gene: 4. Germline CDR1 is SGHDT and CDR2 is YYEEEE. This CDR3 contains 14 residues. For the CDR3, the DNA is TGTGCCAGCAGCGTCGACAGGGGGGCCTACGAGCAGTACTTC. Translating it yields CASSVDRGAYEQYF.

The rearrangement links TRBV9 to TRBJ2-7, with a tentative D call TRBD1 (6 bases). Trimming pared 0 bases from V and 2 bases from J, leaving 9 bases between. Germline CDR1 and CDR2: SGDLS and YYNGEE. The CDR3 covers 14 residues. The CDR3 nucleotides are TGTGCCAGCAGCGTAGATGGGACAACCTACGAGCAGTACTTC. Residues: CASSVDGTTYEQYF.

This clone has just a few counts. The rearrangement joins TRBV20-1 to TRBJ1-1; 8 nucleotides line up with TRBD1. The V gene's germline CDR1 is DFQATT and CDR2 SNEGSKA (reference sequence). Germline trimming cut 5 bases from V and 7 bases from J; bases unmatched to any gene: 3. The CDR3 contains 11 residues. The CDR3 loop reads CSAAGGREAFF. The CDR3 DNA reads as TGCAGTGCTGCAGGGGGCCGTGAAGCTTTCTTT.

V is TRBV5-6 and J is TRBJ1-4; the D gene is possibly TRBD1 (5 bases). Germline CDR1 is SGHDT and CDR2 is YYEEEE. V was clipped by 1 base and J by 9 bases, with 13 bases between them. This CDR3 has 14 amino acids. The CDR3 region has the DNA TGTGCCAGCAGCTTGTGGGCGACAGATAAAAAACTGTTTTTT. This translates into CASSLWATDKKLFF. Supplemented by reference TRBV5-6 and TRBJ1-4, the full variable domain reads DAGVTQSPTHLIKTRGQQVTLRCSPKSGHDTVSWYQQALGQGPQFIFQYYEEEERQRGNFPDRFSGHQFPNYSSELNVNALLLGDSALYLCASSLWATDKKLFFGSGTQLSVL.

This clone was detected once. The chain links TRBV5-1 to TRBJ1-1; 10 bases map to TRBD1. V lost 2 bases, J lost 11 bases, and 3 bases stayed unmatched. The CDR3 totals 12 residues. Germline V lookup: CDR1 SGHRS, CDR2 YFSETQ. CDR3 DNA sequence: TGCGCCAGCAGCTTTGACAGGGGGCAGGCTTTCTTT. Amino acids: CASSFDRGQAFF.

There are a few counts of this clone. The rearrangement links TRBV5-4 to TRBJ1-2; D call uncertain. Trimming took off 0 bases at V and 8 bases at J, with 17 bases between the two ends. CDR1 SGHNT and CDR2 YYREEE come from the germline V gene (reference sequence). This CDR3 is built from 15 residues. The CDR3 is CASSLVGLEWVGYTF. The CDR3 nucleotides read TGTGCCAGCAGCTTGGTCGGGCTTGAATGGGTCGGCTACACCTTC.

The rearrangement joins TRBV4-1 to TRBJ2-3, with 11 bases identical to TRBD2. This CDR3 region has 20 residues. CDR1 is MGHRA, CDR2 YSYEKL, per germline. Germline trimming cut 0 bases from V and 2 bases from J; bases unmatched to any gene: 13. Here the CDR3 DNA reads TGCGCCAGCAGCCAAGATAAAATGGGGGGACTAGCGGAAGTCACAGATACGCAGTATTTT. Translating gives CASSQDKMGGLAEVTDTQYF.

This chain connects TRBV5-8 to TRBJ2-5; D not resolved. Germline V gene sequence: CDR1 SGHTS, CDR2 YDEGEE. There are 15 residues in the CDR3. V lost 3 bases to trimming and J lost 5 bases, with 17 bases between them. The CDR3 region is CASSWWPPRDETQYF. CDR3 nucleotide sequence: TGTGCCAGCAGCTGGTGGCCTCCGAGAGACGAGACCCAGTACTTC.

The rearrangement links TRBV7-9 to TRBJ2-2; 7 nucleotides line up with TRBD2. In germline, CDR1 is SEHNR, CDR2 FQNEAQ (reference sequence). J lost 7 bases, V lost 5 bases, and 10 bases had no gene match. The CDR3 sequence is 15 residues long. Here the CDR3 reads CASSPGAGGSGELFF. The CDR3 DNA sequence: TGTGCCAGCAGCCCAGGTGCCGGCGGGAGCGGGGAGCTGTTTTTT.

This rearrangement joins TRBV28 to TRBJ2-7, with 7 positions matching TRBD2. The CDR3 covers 18 residues. Germline assignment: CDR1 MDHEN and CDR2 SYDVKM. The ends lost 5 bases at V and 2 bases at J; junction bases unmatched: 18. The CDR3 nucleotides read TGTGCCAGCAGTCCAGAACGTCCAGAGCGGGATGCCGCCTACGAGCAGTACTTC. It yields the protein CASSPERPERDAAYEQYF. Using reference TRBV28 and TRBJ2-7 for the parts outside the CDR3, the full variable domain is DVKVTQSSRYLVKRTGEKVFLECVQDMDHENMFWYRQDPGLGLRLIYFSYDVKMKEKGDIPEGYSVSREKKERFSLILESASTNQTSMYLCASSPERPERDAAYEQYFGPGTRLTVT.

This chain links TRBV6-5 with TRBJ1-4; D gene uncertain. The germline CDR1 and CDR2 sequences are MNHEY and SVGAGI. CDR3 length: 15 amino acids. Trimming shortened V by 0 bases and J by 6 bases, and 11 bases separated the two germline ends. Here the CDR3 DNA reads TGTGCCAGCAGTTACTCTGGGCAGCCCGATGAAAAACTGTTTTTT. This sequence encodes CASSYSGQPDEKLFF.

The chain uses TRBV2 and TRBJ2-7; D gene ambiguous. Trimming left V 5 bases short and J 3 bases short, with 2 bases between. CDR3 length equals 10 residues. Germline V gives CDR1 SNHLY, CDR2 FYNNEI. CDR3: CASSYYEQYF. The CDR3 DNA sequence: TGTGCCAGCAGTTACTACGAGCAGTACTTC.

The chain employs TRBV29-1 and TRBJ1-1; the D gene is possibly TRBD1 (5 bases). This CDR3 spans 11 amino acids. V lost 4 bases to trimming and J lost 4 bases, with 7 bases between them. Germline CDR1 and CDR2: SQVTM and ANQGSEA. The CDR3 region is CSVGGVTEAFF. The CDR3 bases are TGCAGCGTTGGGGGGGTCACTGAAGCTTTCTTT.

The chain links TRBV5-4 to TRBJ2-4; 8 bases fit TRBD2. This CDR3 comprises 15 residues. CDR1 SGHNT and CDR2 YYREEE come from the germline V gene (reference sequence). Trimming took 5 bases from V and 0 from J; bases not matched to a gene: 4. CDR3 amino acids: CASRWTSIAKNIQYF. CDR3 sequence (DNA): TGTGCCAGCAGATGGACTAGCATAGCCAAAAACATTCAGTACTTC.

J is TRBJ2-2 and V is TRBV7-3; D unresolved. With 4 bases removed from V and 3 bases from J, the gap between germline ends came to 3 bases. The germline V gene encodes CDR1 SGHTA and CDR2 FQGTGA. The CDR3 is 12 residues long. This CDR3 reads CASSSHTGELFF. DNA for the CDR3: TGTGCCAGCAGCTCACACACCGGGGAGCTGTTTTTT.

J is TRBJ1-4 and V is TRBV6-1, with TRBD1 identical over 8 bases. The CDR3 extends over 15 amino acids. The germline V gene has CDR1 MNHNS and CDR2 SASEGT. With 6 bases clipped from V and 7 bases from J, the junction kept 10 bases outside the gene matches. The CDR3 nucleotides are TGTGCCAGCAGGCCCCTCGGACAGGGAAGTGAAAAACTGTTTTTT. Protein product: CASRPLGQGSEKLFF.

The V call is TRBV7-8, the J call TRBJ2-1; D uncertain. The CDR3 totals 11 residues. Germline values: CDR1 SGHVS, CDR2 FQNEAQ. The V end lost 0 bases, the J end lost 10 bases, and 4 bases lay between the germline ends. The CDR3 DNA sequence: TGTGCCAGCAGCTTAGCTGGGGAGCAGTTCTTC. Amino acids: CASSLAGEQFF.

The chain is built from TRBV18 and TRBJ2-4; 9 bases fit TRBD1. The germline V gene encodes CDR1 KGHSH and CDR2 LQKENI. The V and J ends lost 5 bases and 1 base, in that order; junction bases with no gene match: 12. The CDR3 has 18 residues. This CDR3 is CASSFTQQGAGAKNIQYF. The CDR3 DNA reads as TGTGCCAGCTCATTCACCCAACAGGGGGCTGGGGCCAAAAACATTCAGTACTTC.

This clone occurred once. The V call is TRBV7-8, the J call TRBJ1-5; no clear D. The V end lost 0 bases, the J end lost 0 bases, and 6 bases lay between the germline ends. CDR1 and CDR2 from the germline V gene are SGHVS and FQNEAQ. The CDR3 contains 15 residues. The CDR3 loop reads CASSLAGNSNQPQHF. CDR3 coding DNA: TGTGCCAGCAGCTTAGCGGGCAATAGCAATCAGCCCCAGCATTTT.